This T cell receptor beta chain was recovered during a study of blood T cell repertoires in COVID-19. The CDR3 sequence is 17 residues long. The V end was cut by 2 bases, the J end by 0 bases, with 13 bases between. Germline V lookup: CDR1 MGHDK, CDR2 SYGVNS. Methods used by the authors: Amplifying reference gene primers gave estimates of nucleated cell counts. Using immunoSEQ multiplex PCR, the repertoire was profiled, and TCRdb retains in-frame clones only, with some absent. V and J calls and clone size are given by that table; D and trimming were obtained from the DNA. The table has tens of thousands of clones, around 84% seen once.

The V call is TRBV25-1, the J call TRBJ1-4, with D possibly matching TRBD1 (6 bases). Sequenced material: peripheral blood. The sequence derives from a man aged 45-60 years with active COVID-19. In nucleotides, the CDR3 is TGTGCCAGCAGTGAACAGAAGAGGACAGCAACTAATGAAAAACTGTTTTTT. Protein product: CASSEQKRTATNEKLFF.